What follows are 6 T cell receptor beta chains derived from one specimen sequenced in a study of T cell responses to AZD1222 COVID-19 vaccine. TCRdb's table, derived via immunoSEQ multiplex PCR, lists solely in-frame clones and lacks some. The profile shows fewer than 120,000 clones, about 87% of them singletons. The source was peripheral blood, collected on day 0 of AZD1222 vaccination. The receptors come from an adult in good health.

The J gene is TRBJ1-6, the V gene TRBV2; D remains unclear. Trimming stripped 6 bases from V and 6 bases from J, with 18 bases between. The germline V gene has CDR1 SNHLY and CDR2 FYNNEI. The CDR3 extends over 16 amino acids. The CDR3 protein is CASSLRMGGSNSPLHF. The CDR3 DNA reads as TGTGCCAGCAGCCTCAGAATGGGTGGGAGTAATTCACCCCTCCACTTT.

This chain links TRBV3-1 (or the pseudogene TRBV3-2) with TRBJ2-2; D is undetermined. CDR1 and CDR2 (germline): LGHDT, YNNKEL (reference sequence). The CDR3 runs to 11 residues. V was shortened by 5 bases and J by 8 bases, with 6 bases between the two germline ends. The CDR3 DNA reads TGTGCCAGCAGCGTGGCGGGGGAGCTGTTTTTT. Its protein product is CASSVAGELFF.

This chain joins TRBV27 and TRBJ1-2; TRBD1 is a possible D gene (5 bases). V was trimmed by 6 bases and J by 1 base, leaving 9 bases between them. This CDR3 is 13 amino acids long. Germline CDR1 and CDR2: MNHEY and SMNVEV (reference sequence). The CDR3: CASSQTVNYGYTF. The DNA of the CDR3 is TGTGCCAGCAGCCAGACAGTTAACTATGGCTACACCTTC.

The rearrangement joins TRBV14 to TRBJ2-6; tentative D call: TRBD2 (6 bases). Trimming removed 6 bases at V and 1 base at J, with 19 bases between. Germline V CDR1 and CDR2: SGHDN, FVKESK. The length of the CDR3 is 18 residues. Here the CDR3 DNA reads TGTGCCAGCAGGCCCGGAGGGAGTACGAGTTCTGGGGCCAACGTCCTGACTTTC. Its protein product is CASRPGGSTSSGANVLTF.

In this sample, this clone turned up a few times. This chain uses TRBV15 with TRBJ2-7, with a weak D call TRBD1 (6 bases). The germline V gene has CDR1 LNHNV and CDR2 YYDKDF (reference sequence). This CDR3 contains 12 residues. Trimming removed 4 bases at V and 10 bases at J, with 14 bases between. This CDR3 reads CATSKTGPDQYF. DNA for the CDR3: TGTGCCACCAGCAAGACAGGTCCTGACCAGTACTTC.

As for this clone: The same CDR3 also results from other DNA sequences found in this sample. The chain is built from TRBV19 and TRBJ1-5; D may be TRBD1 (5 bases). The CDR3 has 13 amino acids. V was clipped by 9 bases and J by 5 bases, with 14 bases between them. Per the germline V gene, CDR1 is LNHDA and CDR2 is SQIVND (reference sequence). The CDR3 spells CASSGTGDQPQHF. In DNA, the CDR3 is TGTGCCAGCTCCGGGACGGGGGATCAGCCCCAGCATTTT.